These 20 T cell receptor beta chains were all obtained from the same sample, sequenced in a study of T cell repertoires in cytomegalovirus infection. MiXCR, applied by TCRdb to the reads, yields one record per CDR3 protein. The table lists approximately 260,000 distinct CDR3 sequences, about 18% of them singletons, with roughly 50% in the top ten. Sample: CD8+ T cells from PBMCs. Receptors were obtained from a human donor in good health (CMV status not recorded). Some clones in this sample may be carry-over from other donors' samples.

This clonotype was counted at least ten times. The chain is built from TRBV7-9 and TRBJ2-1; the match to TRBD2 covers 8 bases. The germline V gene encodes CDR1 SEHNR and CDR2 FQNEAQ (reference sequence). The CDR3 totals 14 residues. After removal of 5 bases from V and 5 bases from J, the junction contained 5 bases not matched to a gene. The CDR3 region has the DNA TGTGCCAGCAGCCCAACGGGGGGGAACAATGAGCAGTTCTTC. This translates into CASSPTGGNNEQFF.

CDR3 in amino acids: CSVWDRAFSNTGELFF. CDR3 DNA: TGCAGCGTTTGGGACAGAGCCTTTTCTAACACCGGGGAGCTGTTTTTT. The rearrangement links TRBV29-1 to TRBJ2-2; 7 positions agree with TRBD1. CDR1 and CDR2 (germline): SQVTM, ANQGSEA. V was clipped by 5 bases and J by 2 bases; unmatched bases: 11. The CDR3 covers 16 residues.

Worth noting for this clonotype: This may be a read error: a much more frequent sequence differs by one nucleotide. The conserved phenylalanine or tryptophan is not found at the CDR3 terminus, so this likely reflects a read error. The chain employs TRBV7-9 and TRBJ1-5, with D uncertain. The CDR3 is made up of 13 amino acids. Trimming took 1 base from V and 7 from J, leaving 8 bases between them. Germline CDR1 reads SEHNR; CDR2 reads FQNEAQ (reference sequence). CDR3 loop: CASSLGPPQPQHS. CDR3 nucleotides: TGTGCCAGCAGCTTAGGCCCACCCCAGCCCCAGCATTCT.

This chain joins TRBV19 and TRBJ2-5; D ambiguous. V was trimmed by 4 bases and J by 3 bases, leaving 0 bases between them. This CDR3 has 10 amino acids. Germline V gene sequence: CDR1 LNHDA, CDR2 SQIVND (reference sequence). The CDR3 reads CASSKETQYF. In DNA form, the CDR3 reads TGTGCCAGTAGTAAAGAGACCCAGTACTTC. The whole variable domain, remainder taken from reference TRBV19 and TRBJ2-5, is DGGITQSPKYLFRKEGQNVTLSCEQNLNHDAMYWYRQDPGQGLRLIYYSQIVNDFQKGDIAEGYSVSREKKESFPLTVTSAQKNPTAFYLCASSKETQYFGPGTRLLVL.

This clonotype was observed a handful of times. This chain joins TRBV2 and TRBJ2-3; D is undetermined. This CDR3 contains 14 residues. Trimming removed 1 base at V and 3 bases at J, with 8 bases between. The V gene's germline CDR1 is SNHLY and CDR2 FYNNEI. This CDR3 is CASSEVRITDTQYF. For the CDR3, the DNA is TGTGCCAGCAGTGAAGTCCGGATTACAGATACGCAGTATTTT. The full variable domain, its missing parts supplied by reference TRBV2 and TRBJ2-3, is EPEVTQTPSHQVTQMGQEVILRCVPISNHLYFYWYRQILGQKVEFLVSFYNNEISEKSEIFDDQFSVERPDGSNFTLKIRSTKLEDSAMYFCASSEVRITDTQYFGPGTRLTVL.

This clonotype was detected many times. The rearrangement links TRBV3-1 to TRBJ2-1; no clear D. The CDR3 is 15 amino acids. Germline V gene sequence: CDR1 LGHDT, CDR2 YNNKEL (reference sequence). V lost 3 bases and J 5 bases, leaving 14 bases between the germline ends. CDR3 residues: CASSQNSAGNNEQFF. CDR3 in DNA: TGTGCCAGCAGCCAGAATTCGGCAGGCAACAATGAGCAGTTCTTC.

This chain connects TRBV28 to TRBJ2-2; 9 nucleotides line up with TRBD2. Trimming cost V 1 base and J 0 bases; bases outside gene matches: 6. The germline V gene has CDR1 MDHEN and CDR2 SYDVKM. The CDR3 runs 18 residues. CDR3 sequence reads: CASSLYFSGGANTGELFF. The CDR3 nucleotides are TGTGCCAGCAGTTTATATTTTAGCGGGGGCGCGAACACCGGGGAGCTGTTTTTT.

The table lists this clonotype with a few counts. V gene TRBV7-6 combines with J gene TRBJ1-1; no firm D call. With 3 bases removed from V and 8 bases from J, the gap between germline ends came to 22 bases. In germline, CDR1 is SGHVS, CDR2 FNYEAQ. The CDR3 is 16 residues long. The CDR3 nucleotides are TGTGCCAGCAGCTTCGGACGCCCTTCGGGAAAAGTAGAAGCTTTCTTT. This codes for CASSFGRPSGKVEAFF.

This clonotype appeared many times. The CDR3 spells CASSLRLATGETQYF. Here the CDR3 DNA reads TGTGCCAGCAGCTTGCGTCTAGCGACGGGGGAGACCCAGTACTTC. The chain uses TRBV7-9 and TRBJ2-5; a weak D match, TRBD2 (6 bases). CDR1 is SEHNR and CDR2 is FQNEAQ in the germline V gene (reference sequence). Trimming stripped 3 bases from V and 5 bases from J, with 16 bases between. The CDR3 covers 15 residues. Drawing the rest from reference TRBV7-9 and TRBJ2-5, the complete variable domain is DTGVSQNPRHKITKRGQNVTFRCDPISEHNRLYWYRQTLGQGPEFLTYFQNEAQLEKSRLLSDRFSAERPKGSFSTLEIQRTEQGDSAMYLCASSLRLATGETQYFGPGTRLLVL.

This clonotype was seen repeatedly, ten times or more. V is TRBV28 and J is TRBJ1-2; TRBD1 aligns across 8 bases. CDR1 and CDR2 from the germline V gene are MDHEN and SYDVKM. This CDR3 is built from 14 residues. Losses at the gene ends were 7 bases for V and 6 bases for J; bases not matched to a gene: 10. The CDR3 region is CASTMTGEEDGYTF. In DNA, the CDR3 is TGTGCCAGCACTATGACAGGGGAGGAGGATGGCTACACCTTC.

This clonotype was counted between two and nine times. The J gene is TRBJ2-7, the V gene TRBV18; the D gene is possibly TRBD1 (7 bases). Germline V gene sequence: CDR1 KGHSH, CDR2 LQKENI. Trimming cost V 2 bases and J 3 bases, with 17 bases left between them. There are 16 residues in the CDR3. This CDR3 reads CASSPKEGAHLYEQYF. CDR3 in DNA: TGTGCCAGCTCACCAAAGGAGGGGGCGCATCTCTACGAGCAGTACTTC.

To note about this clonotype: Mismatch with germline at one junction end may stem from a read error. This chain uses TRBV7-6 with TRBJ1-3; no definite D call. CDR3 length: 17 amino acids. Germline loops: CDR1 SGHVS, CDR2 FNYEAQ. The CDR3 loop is CASSSGPGLSSGNTIDF. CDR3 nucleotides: TGTGCCAGCAGCTCGGGCCCGGGTCTTTCCTCTGGAAACACCATAGATTTT.

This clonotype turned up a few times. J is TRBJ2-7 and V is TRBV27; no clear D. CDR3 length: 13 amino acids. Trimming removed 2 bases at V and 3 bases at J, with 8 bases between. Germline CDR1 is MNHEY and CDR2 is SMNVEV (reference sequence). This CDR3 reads CASSLNQYYEQYF. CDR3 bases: TGTGCCAGCAGTTTAAACCAGTACTACGAGCAGTACTTC.

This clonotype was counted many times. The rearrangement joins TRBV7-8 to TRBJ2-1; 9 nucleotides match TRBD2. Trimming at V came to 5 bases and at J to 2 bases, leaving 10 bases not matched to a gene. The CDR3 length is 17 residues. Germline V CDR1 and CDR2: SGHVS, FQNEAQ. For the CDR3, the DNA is TGTGCCAGCAGCCACGTCAGGCGGGGGGGGGCCTACAATGAGCAGTTCTTC. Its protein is CASSHVRRGGAYNEQFF.

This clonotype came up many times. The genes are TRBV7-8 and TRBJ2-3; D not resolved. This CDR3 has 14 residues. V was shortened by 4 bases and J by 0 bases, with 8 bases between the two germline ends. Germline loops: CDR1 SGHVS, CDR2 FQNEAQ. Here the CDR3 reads CASSSPDSTDTQYF. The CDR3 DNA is TGTGCCAGCAGCTCCCCCGACAGCACAGATACGCAGTATTTT.

CDR3 region: CASSYLRLAGLTDTQYF. DNA of the CDR3: TGTGCCAGCAGTTACTTAAGACTAGCGGGCCTCACAGATACGCAGTATTTT. The chain employs TRBV6-6 and TRBJ2-3, with 10 bases identical to TRBD2. Germline assignment: CDR1 MNHNY and CDR2 SVGAGI (reference sequence). Trimming at V came to 1 base and at J to 2 bases, leaving 6 bases not matched to a gene. The CDR3 is made up of 17 amino acids.

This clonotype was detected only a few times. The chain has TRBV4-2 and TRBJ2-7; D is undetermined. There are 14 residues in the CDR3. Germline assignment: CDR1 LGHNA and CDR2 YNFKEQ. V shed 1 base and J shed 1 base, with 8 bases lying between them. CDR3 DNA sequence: TGTGCCAGCAGCCAAGCAGAAGGATCCTACGAGCAGTACTTC. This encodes CASSQAEGSYEQYF.

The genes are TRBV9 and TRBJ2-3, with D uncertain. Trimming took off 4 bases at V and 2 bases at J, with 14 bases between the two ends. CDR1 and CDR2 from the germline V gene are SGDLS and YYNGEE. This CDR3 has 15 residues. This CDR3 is CASSPQAPFTDTQYF. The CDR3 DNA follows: TGTGCCAGCAGCCCTCAAGCGCCTTTCACAGATACGCAGTATTTT.

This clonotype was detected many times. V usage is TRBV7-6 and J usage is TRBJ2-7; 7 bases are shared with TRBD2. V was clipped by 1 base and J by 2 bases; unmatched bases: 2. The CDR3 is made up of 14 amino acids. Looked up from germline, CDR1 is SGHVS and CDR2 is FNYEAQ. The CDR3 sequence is CASSLERGTYEQYF. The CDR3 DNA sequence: TGTGCCAGCAGCTTAGAGCGGGGAACCTACGAGCAGTACTTC.

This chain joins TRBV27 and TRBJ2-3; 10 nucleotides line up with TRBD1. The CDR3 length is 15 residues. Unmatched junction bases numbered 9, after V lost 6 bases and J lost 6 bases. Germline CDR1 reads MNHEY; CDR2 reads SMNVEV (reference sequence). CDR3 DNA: TGTGCCAGCAGGCGGTCCGGGACAGGGGACGATACGCAGTATTTT. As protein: CASRRSGTGDDTQYF.